This T cell receptor beta chain was identified during a study of identical twins (TCRdb year 2016). For the study in its entirety: To test whether fetal clonotypes persist, the study used deep sequencing on TCR alpha and beta repertoires from monozygotic twins, unrelated adults of various ages, and cord blood. To rule out contamination, replicate twin experiments were performed at different times with different library preparation protocols.

Libraries came from 5' RACE. Sequencing used an Illumina HiSeq 2000. Template switching introduced a universal primer binding site; the final cDNA contained a unique molecular identifier, enabling accurate counting of TCR cDNA molecules. First-strand cDNA for TCR alpha and beta chains was synthesized from specific primers in the conserved constant-segment region. Each cDNA library was double barcoded, with a SMART-Mk sample barcode plus Illumina barcodes, to control for contamination. Two successive PCR steps introduced TruSeq adapter sequences along with Illumina sample barcodes. The Illumina HiSeq platform was used with custom primers to sequence TCR alpha and beta cDNA libraries. The source study handled its data this way. MiGEC was used to process raw reads and extract unique molecular identifiers, and MiXCR was used to find CDR3 positions. For each individual, recombination models were inferred using an EM algorithm with the repgenHMM and IGoR tools. The tcR package in R was used for shared clonotype analysis, with sharing normalized by the product of cloneset sizes. To study raw recombination without the effects of thymic and clonal selection, out-of-frame nonproductive sequences were analyzed. The public reads were reprocessed in TCRdb via fastp at Q25 and MiXCR, keeping in-frame beta chains. For every CDR3 protein sequence, its rows merge into one entry that carries the most common genes and DNA. The authors' filters were not applied to this entry. Recorded for this sample are some 500,000 distinct CDR3 sequences; less than 25% of them occurred a single time. The ten largest make up approximately 0.95% of the sample.

CDR1 and CDR2 (MGHDK, SYGVNS) derive from the germline V gene. V ends up 1 base short and J 4 bases short, with an unmatched junction base count of 8. The cysteine opens and the phenylalanine closes a CDR3 of 16 amino acids. Here the CDR3 DNA is all that survives: 48 bases in frame from base 1. With respect to this clonotype: Its antigen has not been determined. No much larger clonotype is one base removed from it; base qualities were not supplied.

Broad study findings and their caveats: Out-of-frame TCR alpha sequences shared between twins showed an excess of low generation-probability sequences compared with coincidental sharing between unrelated individuals. Zero-insertion analyses could be partly confounded by invariant T cells such as MAIT and iNKT, though diverse VJ usage argued against such confounding for most clonotypes. In monozygotic twins, recombination models systematically underestimated out-of-frame TCR alpha sharing, but the models matched the sharing seen between unrelated individuals. Because the same donors could not be followed over many years, the conclusions relied on cross-sectional statistical analysis. Fewer insertions were carried by abundant cord blood beta clonotypes; a weaker similar trend was observed in young adult naive repertoires, while no such trend was observed in memory repertoires. In beta out-of-frame sequences, excess twin sharing was weaker, because having fewer shared sequences lowered the signal-to-noise ratio.

Only healthy Caucasian donors were included. The twin cohort comprised three pairs of female monozygotic twins, all aged roughly 18 to 29 years. CD4+ and CD8+ T cell populations were isolated with positive isolation kits from Invitrogen. These same data were also listed under a study on T cells expressing NK-cell markers. The second study, in turn, reports: TCR beta-chain repertoires were profiled in sorted CD3+CD56+NKG2C+, CD3+CD56+NKG2C- and CD3+CD56-NKG2C+ T-cell subsets from several donors. Among the eight sequenced donors, only one was HCMV-seronegative, while the other seven were HCMV-seropositive. In several experiments an anti-gammadeltaTCR antibody was added to restrict sorting to alphabetaTCR-expressing T cells. For six donors, the dominant CD3+CD56+NKG2C+ clonotypes were among the top 10 CD8+ clonotypes and accounted for about 1.0-8% of CD8+ T cells. Those dominant clonotypes were again the most abundant among CD3+CD56-NKG2C+ cells in a few donors, at roughly 25-60.1%. Whether the expanded NKG2C-expressing T cell clones were specific for HCMV antigens remained unclear. The study sequenced eight donors, all healthy volunteers chosen at random: three men and five women. To determine HCMV serostatus, a commercial ELISA kit was used to detect HCMV-specific IgG in serum. Reads were demultiplexed and grouped by UMI with MIGEC, and clonotypes were assembled and quantified with MiTCR. To exclude erroneous sequences, any TCR cDNA sequence not supported by at least two reads was discarded. The tcR package was used for downstream repertoire analysis, and clonotypes were matched across fractions by CDR3 nucleotide sequence plus V segment. VDJmatch was used to annotate antigen specificity against VDJdb, with one amino acid substitution in CDR3 allowed.

The rearrangement combines TRBV25-1 with TRBJ1-2, and 8 junction bases match TRBD1. Input material: CD4+ T cells sorted from blood. The TCR originated in a young woman in good health. The DNA is TGTGCCAGCAGTGAATCTCACAGGGGGTCCACCTATGGCTACACCTTC. This translates into CASSESHRGSTYGYTF.